The 8 T cell receptor beta chains presented below share a single source sample, sequenced in a study of graft-versus-host responses after intestinal transplantation. The antigens these receptors bind are not known. Profiling relied on immunoSEQ multiplex PCR, and the TCRdb table lists in-frame clones only, not all of them. The table includes tens of thousands of clones, over 80% detected once. The sequencing used unstimulated CD8+ T cells sorted from spleen or lymph node cells, collected before intestinal transplant. The receptors come from a human donor who received an intestinal transplant.

V and J are TRBV9 and TRBJ2-7; TRBD2 is a possible D gene (6 bases). The length of the CDR3 is 15 residues. The V gene's germline CDR1 is SGDLS and CDR2 YYNGEE. V shed 0 bases and J shed 4 bases, with 14 bases lying between them. In DNA form, the CDR3 reads TGTGCCAGCAGCGTAGCTTGGTCTAGCGAGTACGAGCAGTACTTC. Translated: CASSVAWSSEYEQYF.

This clone was counted a few times. The V gene is TRBV4-1, the J gene TRBJ2-7, with unresolved D. CDR1 and CDR2 (germline): MGHRA, YSYEKL. V was cut by 1 base and J by 2 bases, with 6 bases left in between. The CDR3 is 13 amino acids. The chain's CDR3 is CASSQGQTYEQYF. The CDR3 DNA reads as TGCGCCAGCAGCCAAGGACAAACCTACGAGCAGTACTTC.

V gene TRBV11-2 combines with J gene TRBJ2-7; possible D gene TRBD1, 6 bases. Trimming stripped 3 bases from V and 2 bases from J, with 8 bases between. CDR1 is SGHAT and CDR2 is FQNNGV in the germline V gene. The CDR3 length is 13 residues. CDR3 protein: CASSFGQPYEQYF. DNA of the CDR3: TGTGCCAGCAGCTTCGGACAGCCCTACGAGCAGTACTTC.

This chain links TRBV4-1 with TRBJ2-7; 12 nucleotides line up with TRBD2. This CDR3 spans 17 amino acids. The germline V gene encodes CDR1 MGHRA and CDR2 YSYEKL. Unmatched junction bases numbered 7, after V lost 0 bases and J lost 4 bases. CDR3 bases: TGCGCCAGCAGCCAAGAAGGCCTAGCGGGGGGGCTATACGAGCAGTACTTC. Translated, it gives CASSQEGLAGGLYEQYF.

The chain's CDR3 is CASSLGLQAFF. The CDR3, as DNA: TGTGCCAGCAGCTTGGGGCTGCAAGCTTTCTTT. This chain links TRBV7-6 with TRBJ1-1; D may be TRBD1 (5 bases). Germline V gene sequence: CDR1 SGHVS, CDR2 FNYEAQ. The CDR3 sequence is 11 residues long. V was pared by 3 bases and J by 9 bases, with 8 bases between. Combining the CDR3 with reference TRBV7-6 and TRBJ1-1 gives the whole variable domain GAGVSQSPRYKVTKRGQDVALRCDPISGHVSLYWYRQALGQGPEFLTYFNYEAQQDKSGLPNDRFSAERPEGSISTLTIQRTEQRDSAMYRCASSLGLQAFFGQGTRLTVV.

The V gene is TRBV6-7, the J gene TRBJ1-1, with D hard to call. TRBV6-7 falls under the ORF class, with uncertain function. The CDR3 extends over 16 amino acids. Between the trimmed V and J ends, which lost 1 base and 2 bases, there was a span of 14 bases. The CDR3 region has the DNA TGTGCCAGCAGTTACTGGGCCGATCTTCCTAACACTGAAGCTTTCTTT. Its protein product is CASSYWADLPNTEAFF.

The V gene is TRBV7-9, the J gene TRBJ1-6, with 7 bases matching TRBD1. CDR3 size: 15 residues. Germline loops: CDR1 SEHNR, CDR2 FQNEAQ (reference sequence). With 5 bases clipped from V and 11 bases from J, the junction kept 12 bases outside the gene matches. The CDR3 loop is CASSPTGTEGPPLHF. Here the CDR3 DNA reads TGTGCCAGCAGCCCCACCGGGACAGAAGGTCCACCCCTCCACTTT.

The rearrangement joins TRBV16 to TRBJ1-4; D gene unclear. The CDR3 contains 16 residues. Germline V gene sequence: CDR1 KGHSY, CDR2 FQNENV. Trimming took 0 bases from V and 0 from J, leaving 8 bases between them. DNA for the CDR3: TGTGCCAGCAGCCAATCGGTGGGGTCAACTAATGAAAAACTGTTTTTT. It is translated as CASSQSVGSTNEKLFF.